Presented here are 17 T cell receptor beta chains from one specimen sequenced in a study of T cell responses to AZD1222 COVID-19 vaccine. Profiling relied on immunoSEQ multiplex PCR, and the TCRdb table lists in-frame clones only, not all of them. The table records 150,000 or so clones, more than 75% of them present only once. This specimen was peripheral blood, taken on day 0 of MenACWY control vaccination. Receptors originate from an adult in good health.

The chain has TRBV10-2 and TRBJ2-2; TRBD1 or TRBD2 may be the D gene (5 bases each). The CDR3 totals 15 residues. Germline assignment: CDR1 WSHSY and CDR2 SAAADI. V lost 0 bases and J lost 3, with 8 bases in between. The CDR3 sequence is CASSESGVHTGELFF. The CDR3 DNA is TGCGCCAGCAGTGAGTCGGGGGTCCACACCGGGGAGCTGTTTTTT.

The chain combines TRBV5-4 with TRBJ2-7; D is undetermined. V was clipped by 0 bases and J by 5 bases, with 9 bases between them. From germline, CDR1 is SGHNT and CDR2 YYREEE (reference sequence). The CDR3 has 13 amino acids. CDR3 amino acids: CASSLVAGNEQYF. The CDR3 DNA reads TGTGCCAGCAGCTTGGTGGCAGGCAACGAGCAGTACTTC.

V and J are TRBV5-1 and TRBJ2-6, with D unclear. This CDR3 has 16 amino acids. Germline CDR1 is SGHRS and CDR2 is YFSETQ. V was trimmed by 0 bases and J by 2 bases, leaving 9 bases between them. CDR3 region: CASSLDVGTGANVLTF. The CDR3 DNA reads TGCGCCAGCAGCTTGGACGTGGGGACTGGGGCCAACGTCCTGACTTTC.

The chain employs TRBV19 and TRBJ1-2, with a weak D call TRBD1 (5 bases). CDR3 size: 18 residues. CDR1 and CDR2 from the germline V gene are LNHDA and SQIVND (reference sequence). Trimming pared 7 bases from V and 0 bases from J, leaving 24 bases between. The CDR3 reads CASMIWGGTAISNYGYTF. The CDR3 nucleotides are TGTGCCAGTATGATCTGGGGAGGGACCGCGATTTCTAACTATGGCTACACCTTC.

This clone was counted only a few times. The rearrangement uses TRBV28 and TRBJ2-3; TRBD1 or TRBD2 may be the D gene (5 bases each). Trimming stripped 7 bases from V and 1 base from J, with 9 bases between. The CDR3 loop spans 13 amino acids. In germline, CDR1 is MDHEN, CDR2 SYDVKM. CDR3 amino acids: CASTRDGTDTQYF. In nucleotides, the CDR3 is TGTGCCAGCACCAGGGACGGCACAGATACGCAGTATTTT.

Here the CDR3 reads CASSRMHRGYGYTF. The CDR3 DNA follows: TGTGCCAGCAGCCGGATGCACAGGGGATATGGCTACACCTTC. The chain uses TRBV2 and TRBJ1-2; 7 bases line up with TRBD1. Germline CDR1 reads SNHLY; CDR2 reads FYNNEI. CDR3 size: 14 residues. V shed 6 bases and J 5 bases; nucleotides not matched to a gene: 9.

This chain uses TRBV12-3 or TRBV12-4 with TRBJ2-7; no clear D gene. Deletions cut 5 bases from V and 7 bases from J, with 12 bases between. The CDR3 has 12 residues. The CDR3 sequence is CASSPSGREQYV. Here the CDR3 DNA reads TGTGCCAGCAGTCCCTCCGGCAGGGAGCAGTACGTC.

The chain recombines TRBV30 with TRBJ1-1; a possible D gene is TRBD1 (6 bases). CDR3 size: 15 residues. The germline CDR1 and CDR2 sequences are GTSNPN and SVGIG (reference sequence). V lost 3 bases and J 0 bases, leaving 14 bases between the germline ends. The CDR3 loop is CAWSTQRQVNTEAFF. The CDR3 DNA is TGTGCCTGGAGCACCCAGCGACAGGTGAACACTGAAGCTTTCTTT. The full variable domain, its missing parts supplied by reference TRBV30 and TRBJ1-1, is SQTIHQWPATLVQPVGSPLSLECTVEGTSNPNLYWYRQAAGRGLQLLFYSVGIGQISSEVPQNLSASRPQDRQFILSSKKLLLSDSGFYLCAWSTQRQVNTEAFFGQGTRLTVV.

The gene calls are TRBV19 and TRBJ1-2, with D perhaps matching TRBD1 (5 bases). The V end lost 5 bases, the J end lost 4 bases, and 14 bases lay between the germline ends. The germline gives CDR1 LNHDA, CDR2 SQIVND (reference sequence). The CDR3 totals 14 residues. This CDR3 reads CASSSGEFSYGYTF. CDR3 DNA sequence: TGTGCCAGTAGTTCGGGGGAATTCTCCTATGGCTACACCTTC.

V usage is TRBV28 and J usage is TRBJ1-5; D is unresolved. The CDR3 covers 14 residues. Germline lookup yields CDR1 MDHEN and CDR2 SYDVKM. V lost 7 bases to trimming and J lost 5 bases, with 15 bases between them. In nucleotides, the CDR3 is TGTGCCAGCACCGACCCGGGGAGGGATCAGCCCCAGCATTTT. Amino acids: CASTDPGRDQPQHF.

The CDR3 reads CASSFRDNYNEQFF. CDR3 in DNA: TGTGCCAGCAGCTTCCGGGACAACTACAATGAGCAGTTCTTC. This rearrangement joins TRBV13 to TRBJ2-1, with D possibly TRBD1 on 6 matching bases. The CDR3 runs to 14 residues. The ends were cut back, 3 bases at V and 3 bases at J, with 9 bases in the middle. Germline V gene data show CDR1 as PRHDT and CDR2 as FYEKMQ (reference sequence).

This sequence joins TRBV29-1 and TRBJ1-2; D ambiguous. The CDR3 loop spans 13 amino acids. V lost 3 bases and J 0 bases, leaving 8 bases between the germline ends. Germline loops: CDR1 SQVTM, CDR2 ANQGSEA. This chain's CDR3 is CSVEAGANYGYTF. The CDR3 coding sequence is TGCAGCGTTGAGGCCGGAGCTAACTATGGCTACACCTTC.

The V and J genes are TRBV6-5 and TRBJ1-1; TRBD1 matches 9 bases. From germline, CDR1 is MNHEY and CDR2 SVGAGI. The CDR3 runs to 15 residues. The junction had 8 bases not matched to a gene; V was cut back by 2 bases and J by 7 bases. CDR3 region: CASSYPGQGLLEAFF. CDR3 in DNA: TGTGCCAGCAGTTACCCGGGACAGGGCTTACTTGAAGCTTTCTTT.

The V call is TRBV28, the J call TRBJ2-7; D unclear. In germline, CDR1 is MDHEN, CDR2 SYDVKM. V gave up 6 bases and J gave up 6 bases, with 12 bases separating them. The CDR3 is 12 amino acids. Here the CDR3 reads CASRSSAFEQYV. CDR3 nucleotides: TGTGCCAGCAGATCAAGTGCGTTCGAGCAGTACGTC.

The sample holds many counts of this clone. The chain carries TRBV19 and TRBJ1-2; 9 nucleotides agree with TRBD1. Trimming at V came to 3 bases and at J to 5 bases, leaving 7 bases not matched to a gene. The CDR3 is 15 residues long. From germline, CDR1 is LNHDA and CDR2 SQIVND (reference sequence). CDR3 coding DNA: TGTGCCAGTAGTATGAGGACAGGGGCACATTATGGCTACACCTTC. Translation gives CASSMRTGAHYGYTF.

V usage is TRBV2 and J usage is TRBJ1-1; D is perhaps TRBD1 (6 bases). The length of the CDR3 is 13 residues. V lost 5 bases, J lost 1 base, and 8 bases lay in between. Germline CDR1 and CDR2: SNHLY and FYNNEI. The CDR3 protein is CASSPQGNTEAFF. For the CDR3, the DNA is TGTGCCAGCAGTCCACAGGGGAACACTGAAGCTTTCTTT. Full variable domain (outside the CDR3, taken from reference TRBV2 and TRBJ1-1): EPEVTQTPSHQVTQMGQEVILRCVPISNHLYFYWYRQILGQKVEFLVSFYNNEISEKSEIFDDQFSVERPDGSNFTLKIRSTKLEDSAMYFCASSPQGNTEAFFGQGTRLTVV.

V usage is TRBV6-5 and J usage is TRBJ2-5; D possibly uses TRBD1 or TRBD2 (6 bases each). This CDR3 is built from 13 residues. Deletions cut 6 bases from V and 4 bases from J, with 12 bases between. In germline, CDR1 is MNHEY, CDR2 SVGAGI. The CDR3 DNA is TGTGCCAGCAGGGGGGCGCGGGGAGAGACCCAGTACTTC. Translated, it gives CASRGARGETQYF.